Included here is one T cell receptor beta chain sequence, with context. No antigen is known for it. Qualities for individual bases were not recorded, and no much larger clone is one base off. This specimen comes from a study of shared clonotypes between healthy human individuals (dated by TCRdb to the early 2020s). About the study as a whole: Two women and a few men aged 18 to 49 years were included in the cohort. For each donor, three plates each were used for CD4 naive and CD4 memory, two plates were used for CD8 naive, and one plate was used for CD8 memory. Blood TCR repertoires of a handful of healthy adults were deeply sequenced to estimate repertoire size and the extent of clonotype sharing between individuals. Different laboratories and diverse techniques were used to prepare libraries and sequence TCR repertoires, to increase sequencing depth and limit assay-specific biases. Leukapheresis yielded between about 0.85 and 9 billion PBMCs per donor. General findings and caveats noted by the study authors: Clonotypes shared by all four sorted-subset donors showed higher generation probabilities than non-shared clonotypes. Naive subsets generally had larger estimated clonotype richness than memory subsets did. Because the study included only a small number of donors, the genetic and exposure-history diversity represented was limited. Rarefaction of sorted-subset datasets indicated incomplete sequencing despite the large sequencing depth. When a handful of donors were compared, the shared fraction of clonotypes was about 5% for naive CD4, roughly 3.4% for naive CD8, more than 2% for memory CD4, and roughly 0.4% for memory CD8. Sampling was restricted to blood, and TCR repertoires in tissues likely differ from the TCR repertoires found in blood. Pairwise subsampling led to the expectation that sequencing depth would affect the degree of clonotype sharing among donors.

CD8 naive samples were obtained by positive selection for CCR7 among CD45RO-negative cells, yielding a CD45RA+CCR7+ population from which TemRA cells were excluded. The donors were healthy, HIV-negative adults with no recently reported acute infections or vaccinations. Every donor was a Caucasian adult residing in Nashville, Tennessee, USA. Blood was obtained by leukapheresis, after which PBMCs were separated by Ficoll-Histopaque density gradient centrifugation and cryopreserved in liquid nitrogen vapor phase. Analytical flow cytometry was used to check the purity and quantity of each magnetically sorted T cell population. Genomic DNA was isolated from each sorted fraction and quantified by UV absorbance on a Nanodrop 2000c. Taken from cysteine to phenylalanine, the CDR3 has 14 residues. Just CDR3 DNA is preserved here, 42 bases in frame from base 1. A distance of 6 bases separates the germline ends of V and J, which lose 0 bases and 2 bases respectively. The germline V gene supplies CDR1 SGHDN and CDR2 FVKESK.

TCR CDR3 regions were amplified from genomic DNA by multiplex PCR using the deep immunoSEQ assay. Genomic DNA extracted from each cell subset was distributed evenly over all wells of several immunoSEQ 96-well plates, and each plate served as one replicate. For sorted subsets, each replicate PCR was loaded with roughly 0.2 ug genomic DNA, equivalent to 32,000 or so T cell genomes. The purified libraries were quantified using a Qubit 3.0 fluorometer, sized with a Bioanalyzer 2100, and then quantified again using the KAPA Library Quantification kit. A separate single-read 150-cycle Illumina NextSeq 550 flow cell was used to sequence each immunoSEQ 96-well plate. The study's own analysis went as follows. The immunoSEQ output contained only junctional sequences without quality scores, so filtering could not match that applied to full-length reads. To assign V/J genes and CDR3, sequences were annotated using PyIR, a Python wrapper for IgBLAST v1.9, with IMGT germline references. Any read was removed if the V/J assignment was weak (E-value above 1e-6), the CDR3 was missing, or the read contained stop codons, out-of-frame junctions, or ambiguous translated residues. V3J clonotypes were defined as sequences sharing an identical inferred V gene, J gene, and CDR3 amino acid sequence. The percentage overlap between two repertoires was calculated by dividing the number of shared unique clonotypes by the size of the smaller repertoire. Richness of each repertoire was evaluated using RTK rarefaction, the Chao1 estimator, and Recon v2.1 estimates of unobserved clonotypes. For all TCRbeta clonotypes obtained by the gDNA method from a few donors, generation probabilities were computed with OLGA. The clones in this table, taken by TCRdb from immuneACCESS, are in-frame only. Not every clone is retained; where verified, under half of the shortfall comes from an unresolved V gene, and the cause of the rest is unknown. V and J calls and clone size are copied from that table; D and trimming were computed from the DNA. This sample has some 2 million clones in its table, and about 95% of those were observed once. Of the sample, around 1.1% falls within the top ten clones.

The clonotype originates from a man aged 18 to 30 in good health. Recombination joined TRBV14 with TRBJ2-3, with the D gene not confidently named. Sequenced sample: naive CD8+ T cells sorted from blood. The cell subset or site label for this specimen denotes: CD45RA+CCR7+. The CDR3 has the sequence CASSQDLVTDTQYF. The bases read TGTGCCAGCAGCCAAGATCTAGTCACAGATACGCAGTATTTT.